Listed below are T cell receptor beta chains from one sample, sequenced in a study of identical twins. One entry per CDR3 protein results from TCRdb running MiXCR on the 5' RACE reads. The table includes 350,000 to 450,000 distinct CDR3 sequences, approximately 17% detected once. The specimen sequenced was naive T cells sorted from blood. These receptors were taken from a man aged 45-60 years in good health. CDR3s include the opening cysteine and the closing phenylalanine or tryptophan. A D gene is named only where the DNA matches it firmly. Rows give clone size only sometimes, using once, few, many, or a class for an expanded clone.

TRBV7-9	many	TRBJ1-1	TRBD1	CASSFDRGTEAFF	TGTGCCAGCAGCTTCGACAGGGGAACTGAAGCTTTCTTT
TRBV28	many	TRBJ2-7	TRBD1	CASRAGTGTSEQYF	TGTGCCAGCAGGGCCGGGACAGGGACGAGCGAGCAGTACTTC
TRBV30	few	TRBJ2-7	-	CAWSAGAYEQYF	TGTGCCTGGAGTGCTGGAGCCTACGAGCAGTACTTC
TRBV7-8	once	TRBJ1-1	-	CASSAGATNTEAFF	TGTGCCAGCAGCGCGGGGGCTACGAACACTGAAGCTTTCTTT
TRBV4-1	few	TRBJ1-5	-	CASSQDWRDLASNQPQHF	TGCGCCAGCAGCCAAGATTGGAGGGATCTAGCTAGCAATCAGCCCCAGCATTTT
TRBV6-5	-	TRBJ2-2	-	CASSYPTRAGELFF	TGTGCCAGCAGTTACCCTACTAGGGCCGGGGAGCTGTTTTTT
TRBV9	many	TRBJ2-2	-	CASSVVVSSGELFF	TGTGCCAGCAGCGTAGTTGTGTCCTCCGGGGAGCTGTTTTTT
TRBV5-6	-	TRBJ2-7	TRBD2	CASSPQRLAGRSYEQYF	TGTGCCAGCAGCCCTCAACGACTAGCGGGAAGGTCCTACGAGCAGTACTTC
TRBV6-1	-	TRBJ1-5	-	CASSGMTYPLGINQPQHF	TGTGCCAGCAGTGGGATGACTTACCCTCTGGGCATCAATCAGCCCCAGCATTTT
TRBV2	-	TRBJ1-1	-	CASSEVRNTEAFF	TGTGCCAGCAGTGAAGTCAGAAACACTGAAGCTTTCTTT
TRBV4-3	-	TRBJ2-2	-	CASSQDWASWPGELFF	TGCGCCAGCAGCCAAGATTGGGCTAGTTGGCCCGGGGAGCTGTTTTTT
TRBV28	few	TRBJ2-7	-	CASSFERAPHLGEQYF	TGTGCCAGCAGTTTTGAAAGGGCCCCTCACCTGGGCGAGCAGTACTTC
TRBV12-3/TRBV12-4	-	TRBJ1-5	TRBD1	CASSRTGGSNQPQHF	TGTGCCAGCAGTCGGACAGGGGGTAGCAATCAGCCCCAGCATTTT
TRBV6-1	few	TRBJ2-2	-	CASVGHTGELFF	TGTGCCAGCGTGGGCCATACCGGGGAGCTGTTTTTT
TRBV5-1	-	TRBJ2-1	-	CASSLTDASYNEQFF	TGCGCCAGCAGCTTGACAGACGCCTCCTACAATGAGCAGTTCTTC
TRBV10-3	many	TRBJ2-4	TRBD2	CAISESSGGATAKNIQYF	TGTGCCATCAGTGAGTCCTCCGGGGGGGCCACAGCCAAAAACATTCAGTACTTC
TRBV6-2/TRBV6-3	many	TRBJ1-5	-	CASSRIDGNQPQHF	TGTGCCAGCAGTCGTATCGACGGGAATCAGCCCCAGCATTTT
TRBV20-1	-	TRBJ2-5	TRBD1	CSAGRTGAGETQYF	TGCAGTGCTGGCAGGACAGGGGCTGGGGAGACCCAGTACTTC
TRBV20-1	-	TRBJ1-2	-	CSASKTAFGGYTF	TGCAGTGCTAGTAAGACAGCGTTCGGTGGCTACACCTTC
TRBV29-1	many	TRBJ2-7	-	CSVEVRAYEQYF	TGCAGCGTTGAGGTCAGGGCCTACGAGCAGTACTTC
TRBV29-1	-	TRBJ2-1	TRBD2	CSVKTGTSGNEQFF	TGCAGCGTCAAAACCGGGACTAGCGGCAATGAGCAGTTCTTC
TRBV6-1	many	TRBJ2-7	TRBD2	CASRRSGRPPHEQYF	TGTGCCAGCAGACGTAGCGGGAGGCCGCCCCACGAGCAGTACTTC